What follows are 17 T cell receptor beta chains derived from one specimen sequenced in a study of spatial heterogeneity in lung cancer. These receptors' targets are unknown. Study-wide results and limits: In tumors, expanded intratumoral alpha and beta TCR counts tracked mutation counts.

MiXCR was run by TCRdb on the 5' RACE reads, yielding one entry per CDR3 protein. The sample holds more than 10,000 distinct CDR3 sequences; about 14% are singletons and the top ten take around a sixth. The sample's time point: sample taken at primary tumor resection. The specimen was lung tumor tissue, collected at surgery. These receptors were obtained from a male donor with early-stage non-small cell lung cancer.

This clonotype was observed many times. The chain combines TRBV3-1 with TRBJ2-1; 11 nucleotides align to TRBD2. Germline CDR1 reads LGHDT; CDR2 reads YNNKEL (reference sequence). V trimming: 4 bases; J trimming: 7 bases; junction bases outside the gene matches: 12. The CDR3 length is 17 residues. The CDR3 DNA follows: TGTGCCAGCAGCCCGAAGATACGGGCTAGCGGGAGGAATGAGCAGTTCTTC. It yields the protein CASSPKIRASGRNEQFF.

By sample share, this clonotype is medium-sized. V and J are TRBV28 and TRBJ2-1; D uncertain. The germline gives CDR1 MDHEN, CDR2 SYDVKM. The CDR3 spans 12 residues. The V end was cut by 5 bases, the J end by 5 bases, with 7 bases between. CDR3: CASSLPNNEQFF. The DNA of the CDR3 is TGTGCCAGCAGTCTACCCAACAATGAGCAGTTCTTC.

Many counts were recorded for this clonotype. The genes are TRBV18 and TRBJ2-1; 7 positions match TRBD2. The ends lost 3 bases at V and 4 bases at J; junction bases unmatched: 6. The germline gives CDR1 KGHSH, CDR2 LQKENI. The CDR3 is 15 amino acids. Here the CDR3 DNA reads TGTGCCAGCTCACCGACCGGGGGGTATTACAATGAGCAGTTCTTC. As protein: CASSPTGGYYNEQFF.

This clonotype was found many times. The chain couples TRBV30 to TRBJ2-7; no reliable D call. V gave up 2 bases and J gave up 6 bases, with 8 bases separating them. Germline V gene sequence: CDR1 GTSNPN, CDR2 SVGIG (reference sequence). CDR3 length: 11 residues. The CDR3 nucleotides read TGTGCCTGGAGTCCCGCCATCGAGCAGTACTTC. Translating gives CAWSPAIEQYF.

This clonotype qualifies as medium-sized. The chain uses TRBV3-1 and TRBJ1-3; unclear D gene. The germline V gene encodes CDR1 LGHDT and CDR2 YNNKEL (reference sequence). There are 14 residues in the CDR3. Trimming left V 4 bases short and J 4 bases short, with 11 bases between. The CDR3 loop is CASSPRGLGNTIYF. CDR3 DNA: TGTGCCAGCAGCCCACGCGGGTTAGGAAACACCATATATTTT.

By share, this clonotype counts as medium-sized (0.01 to 0.1%). This chain connects TRBV18 to TRBJ1-5, with TRBD1 matching over 9 bases. V lost 6 bases to trimming and J lost 9 bases; unmatched junction nucleotides: 12. The CDR3 has 15 amino acids. Per the germline V gene, CDR1 is KGHSH and CDR2 is LQKENI. CDR3: CASSPMRDRVAPQHF. In nucleotides, the CDR3 is TGTGCCAGCTCTCCTATGCGGGACAGGGTAGCGCCCCAGCATTTT.

This clonotype was observed at least ten times. The rearrangement uses TRBV20-1 and TRBJ1-5, with a weak D call TRBD1 (6 bases). Germline CDR1 is DFQATT and CDR2 is SNEGSKA (reference sequence). CDR3 length: 13 residues. V was trimmed by 5 bases and J by 3 bases, leaving 11 bases between them. CDR3 sequence: CSASGQLNQPQHF. The CDR3 region has the DNA TGCAGTGCTTCAGGACAGCTCAATCAGCCCCAGCATTTT.

The chain joins TRBV3-1 to TRBJ2-2; D not certain. Germline values: CDR1 LGHDT, CDR2 YNNKEL (reference sequence). The V and J ends lost 3 bases and 7 bases respectively, with 15 bases between them. The CDR3 runs 15 residues. CDR3 loop: CASSQWQRTGGELFF. In DNA, the CDR3 is TGTGCCAGCAGCCAGTGGCAGCGAACCGGCGGGGAGCTGTTTTTT.

In this sample, this clonotype turned up many times. The chain couples TRBV4-1 to TRBJ2-7; D uncertain. The CDR3 sequence is 15 residues long. Germline CDR1 reads MGHRA; CDR2 reads YSYEKL. V was shortened by 4 bases and J by 0 bases, with 13 bases between the two germline ends. The CDR3 region is CASSPNRGSSYEQYF. The CDR3 DNA follows: TGCGCCAGCAGCCCCAACCGAGGTTCCTCCTACGAGCAGTACTTC.

DNA for the CDR3: TGCGCCAGCAGCCCGGTCTCTGGAAACACCATATATTTT. It yields the protein CASSPVSGNTIYF. The chain links TRBV4-3 to TRBJ1-3, with unresolved D. The germline V gene encodes CDR1 LGHNA and CDR2 YSLEER. V was pared by 4 bases and J by 0 bases, with 4 bases between. CDR3 length: 13 amino acids.

The table lists this clonotype with many counts. The V and J genes are TRBV28 and TRBJ2-3, with TRBD2 as a possible D gene (5 bases). The CDR3 has 18 amino acids. Looked up from germline, CDR1 is MDHEN and CDR2 is SYDVKM. The V end was cut by 6 bases, the J end by 7 bases, with 29 bases between. The CDR3 loop is CASSKPRLMGKGGYTQYF. For the CDR3, the DNA is TGTGCCAGCAGCAAGCCTCGGCTCATGGGTAAAGGAGGATATACGCAGTATTTT.

Within the sample, this clonotype is medium-sized (0.01 to 0.1%). The rearrangement joins TRBV20-1 to TRBJ2-5, with TRBD1 identical over 7 bases. This CDR3 has 16 amino acids. V lost 4 bases, J lost 2 bases, and 13 bases stayed unmatched. Germline V gives CDR1 DFQATT, CDR2 SNEGSKA (reference sequence). CDR3 nucleotides: TGCAGTGCTACCAAAGGCCGGGACAGCAGACAAGAGACCCAGTACTTC. It translates to CSATKGRDSRQETQYF.

The sample holds a few counts of this clonotype. This chain connects TRBV5-4 to TRBJ2-1; D not certain. Trimming cost V 5 bases and J 4 bases, with 10 bases left between them. CDR3 length equals 13 residues. From germline, CDR1 is SGHNT and CDR2 YYREEE (reference sequence). Here the CDR3 DNA reads TGTGCCAGCAGTTACGACAATTACAATGAGCAGTTCTTC. Its protein product is CASSYDNYNEQFF.

By sample fraction, this clonotype is medium-sized (0.01 to 0.1%). The chain recombines TRBV4-3 with TRBJ2-7, with 7 nucleotides matching TRBD1. The CDR3 is 15 amino acids. Trimming cost V 4 bases and J 0 bases; bases outside gene matches: 6. Per germline, CDR1 LGHNA and CDR2 YSLEER. This CDR3 is CASSLRTGLSYEQYF. DNA for the CDR3: TGCGCCAGCAGCCTTAGGACAGGACTCTCCTACGAGCAGTACTTC.

This clonotype qualifies as medium-sized. V usage is TRBV7-9 and J usage is TRBJ2-3, with 7 bases fitting TRBD1. The length of the CDR3 is 14 residues. With V trimmed by 2 bases and J by 3 bases, 2 bases remained unmatched. CDR1 is SEHNR, CDR2 FQNEAQ, per germline (reference sequence). The CDR3: CASSLQTGTDTQYF. The CDR3 nucleotides are TGTGCCAGCAGCTTACAGACAGGGACAGATACGCAGTATTTT.

The sample holds many counts of this clonotype. This chain uses TRBV20-1 with TRBJ1-5; no definite D call. Germline-derived CDR1 and CDR2 are DFQATT and SNEGSKA (reference sequence). The V and J ends lost 0 bases and 1 base respectively, with 1 base between them. This CDR3 is 12 amino acids long. Here the CDR3 DNA reads TGCAGTGCTAGAGAGAGCAATCAGCCCCAGCATTTT. This translates into CSARESNQPQHF.

This clonotype came up many times. This chain links TRBV28 with TRBJ1-5, with D unresolved. The CDR3 contains 15 residues. V lost 5 bases and J lost 5, with 16 bases in between. Germline V gene sequence: CDR1 MDHEN, CDR2 SYDVKM. The DNA of the CDR3 is TGTGCCAGCAGTCTCTTCACGGGAACCCATCAGCCCCAGCATTTT. Protein sequence: CASSLFTGTHQPQHF.